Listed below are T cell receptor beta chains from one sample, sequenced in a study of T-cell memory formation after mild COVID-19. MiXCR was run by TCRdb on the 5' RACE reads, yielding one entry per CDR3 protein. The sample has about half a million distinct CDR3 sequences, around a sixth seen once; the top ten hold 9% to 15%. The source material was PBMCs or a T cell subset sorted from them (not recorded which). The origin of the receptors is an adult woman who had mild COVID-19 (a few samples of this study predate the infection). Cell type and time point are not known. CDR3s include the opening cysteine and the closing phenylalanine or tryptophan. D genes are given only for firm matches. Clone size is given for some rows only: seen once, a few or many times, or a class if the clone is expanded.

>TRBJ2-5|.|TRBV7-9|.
TGTGCCAGCGAACAAGGCGGCAGCGAGACCCAGTACTTC
CASEQGGSETQYF
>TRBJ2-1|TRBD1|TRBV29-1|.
TGCAGCGTTGCTGACAGGGAAGAGTTCTTC
CSVADREEFF
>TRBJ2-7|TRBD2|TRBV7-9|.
TGTGCCAGCAGCTACCCCGGGACTAGCGGGATGTGGGAGCAGTACTTC
CASSYPGTSGMWEQYF
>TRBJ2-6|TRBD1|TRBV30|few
TGTGCCTGGAGTGTACAGGGGGGCTCTGGGGCCAACGTCCTGACTTTC
CAWSVQGGSGANVLTF
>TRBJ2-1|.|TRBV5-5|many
TGTGCCAGCAGCTTGGCCGCAGTTTATTCCTACAATGAGCAGTTCTTC
CASSLAAVYSYNEQFF
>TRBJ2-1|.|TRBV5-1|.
TGCGCCAGCAGCTCCCTAGAACTTGAGCAGTTCTTC
CASSSLELEQFF
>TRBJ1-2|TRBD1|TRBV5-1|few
TGCGCCAGCACACCCGGGACAGTTAACTATGGCTACACCTTC
CASTPGTVNYGYTF
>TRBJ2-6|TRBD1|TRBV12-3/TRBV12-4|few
TGTGCCAGCAGGAGGGACAGGGTCCTCTCTGGGGCCAACGTCCTGACTTTC
CASRRDRVLSGANVLTF
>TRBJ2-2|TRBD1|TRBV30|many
TGTGCCTTGGGGACAGGGGGACCCACCGGGGAGCTGTTTTTT
CALGTGGPTGELFF
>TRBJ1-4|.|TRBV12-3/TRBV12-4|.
TGTGCCAGCAGCCCTCATCGGGGGGCCCCTAATGAAAAACTGTTTTTT
CASSPHRGAPNEKLFF
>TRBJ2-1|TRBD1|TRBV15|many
TGTGCCACCAGCAGAGGACAGGGTTCCAACAATGAGCAGTTCTTC
CATSRGQGSNNEQFF
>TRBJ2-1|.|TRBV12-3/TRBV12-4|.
TGTGCCAGCAGTTCCGTCCCGGGCCACCAGTTCTTC
CASSSVPGHQFF
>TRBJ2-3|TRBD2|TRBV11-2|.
TGTGCCAGCAGCACTAGCGGGTCCCCATCAGATACGCAGTATTTT
CASSTSGSPSDTQYF
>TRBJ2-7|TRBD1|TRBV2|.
TGTGCCAGCATACCTGACAGGGTAAGCTCCTACGAGCAGTACTTC
CASIPDRVSSYEQYF
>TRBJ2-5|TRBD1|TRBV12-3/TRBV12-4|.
TGTGCCAGCAGTTCACGCGACAGGGTCCCCCGAGAGACCCAGTACTTC
CASSSRDRVPRETQYF
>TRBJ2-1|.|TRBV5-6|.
TGTGCCAGCAGCTTGTTGTACGTCTCCTACAATGAGCAGTTCTTC
CASSLLYVSYNEQFF
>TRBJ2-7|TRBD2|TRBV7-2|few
TGTGCCAGCAGCCCACTGACTAGCGCCTACGAGCAGTACTTC
CASSPLTSAYEQYF
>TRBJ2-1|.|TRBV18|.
TGTGCCAGCTCACCCCAGAGGGTCTACAATGAGCAGTTCTTC
CASSPQRVYNEQFF
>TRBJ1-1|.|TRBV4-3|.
TGCGCCAGCAGCCAGGGTTGGGGAGAAAACACTGAAGCTTTCTTT
CASSQGWGENTEAFF
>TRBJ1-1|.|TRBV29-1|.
TGCAGCGTTGACCAGGGCACTGAAGCTTTCTTT
CSVDQGTEAFF
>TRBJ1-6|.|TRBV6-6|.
TGTGCCAGCAGTGATAGGACAGCAAATGGTTCACCCCTCCACTTT
CASSDRTANGSPLHF
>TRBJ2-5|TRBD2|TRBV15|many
TGTGCCACCAGCAGTGGGGAGACTAGCGGGATTCAAGAGACCCAGTACTTC
CATSSGETSGIQETQYF
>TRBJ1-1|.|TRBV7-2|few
TGTGCCAGCAGCTTAAACAGGGTTTCCACTGAAGCTTTCTTT
CASSLNRVSTEAFF
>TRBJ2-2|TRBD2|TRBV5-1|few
TGCGCCAGCAGCCTGACTAGCGGGACCATTAACACCGGGGAGCTGTTTTTT
CASSLTSGTINTGELFF
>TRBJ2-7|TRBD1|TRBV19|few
TGTGCCAGTAGTGAACCGGGACAGAAGACCTACGAGCAGTACTTC
CASSEPGQKTYEQYF
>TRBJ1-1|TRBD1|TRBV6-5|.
TGTGCCAGCACCTACGGGTCAGGGGGCGTCACTGAAGCTTTCTTT
CASTYGSGGVTEAFF
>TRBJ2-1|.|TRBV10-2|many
TGCGCCAGTCGTTTCACGGGGGCCTACAATGAGCAGTTCTTC
CASRFTGAYNEQFF
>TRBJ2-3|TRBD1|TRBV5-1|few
TGCGCCAGCAGCTTAAATCCGGGACAGATGGAGAATACGCAGTATTTT
CASSLNPGQMENTQYF
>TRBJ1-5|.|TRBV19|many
TGTGCCAGTAGAATAATTTCGGCCGGGTTACGGGGTCAGCCCCAGCATTTT
CASRIISAGLRGQPQHF
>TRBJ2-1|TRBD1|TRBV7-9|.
TGTGCCAGCAGCTTCGGGACAGGGTACAATGAGCAGTTCTTC
CASSFGTGYNEQFF
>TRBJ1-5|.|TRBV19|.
TGTGCCGCCACATCTGGGGGGCCAGCAAATCAGCCCCAGCATTTT
CAATSGGPANQPQHF
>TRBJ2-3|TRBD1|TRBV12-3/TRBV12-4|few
TGTGCCAGCAGTCTTCGGACAGGGGGCGCCAGGGCAGATACGCAGTATTTT
CASSLRTGGARADTQYF
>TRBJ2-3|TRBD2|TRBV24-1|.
TGTGCCACCAGCGTTAGCGGGAATACAGATACGCAGTATTTT
CATSVSGNTDTQYF
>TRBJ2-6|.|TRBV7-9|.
TGTGCCAGCACCCAACAGGTGATGATCTTCTCTGGGGCCAACGTCCTGACTTTC
CASTQQVMIFSGANVLTF
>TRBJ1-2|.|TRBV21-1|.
TGTGCCAGCAGCAGCCACTCAGGACAGTCCTGGGGCTACACCTTC
CASSSHSGQSWGYTF
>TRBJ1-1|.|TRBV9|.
TGTGCCAGCAGCGCCTCAGGCTACATGAACACTGAAGCTTTCTTT
CASSASGYMNTEAFF
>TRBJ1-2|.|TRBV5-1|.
TGCGCCAGCAGCTTTCGGCAGGACCACTATGGCTACACCTTC
CASSFRQDHYGYTF
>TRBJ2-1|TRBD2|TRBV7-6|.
TGTGCAAGCAGCATAGCGGGCAGCCCCCACGGGGAGCAGTTCTTC
CASSIAGSPHGEQFF
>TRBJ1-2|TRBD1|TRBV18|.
TGTGCCAGCTCTCCTTCGACAGGGCGAAGGGGCTACACCTTC
CASSPSTGRRGYTF
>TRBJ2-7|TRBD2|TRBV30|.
TGTGCCTGGGGTGTTAGCGGGCCCTACGAGCAGTACTTC
CAWGVSGPYEQYF
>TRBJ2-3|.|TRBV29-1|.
TGCAGCGTACCCAGGCGGGGCCAGAAAGATACGCAGTATTTT
CSVPRRGQKDTQYF
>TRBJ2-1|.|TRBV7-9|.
TGTGCCAGCAGCTTAGACCCAGCCCATGAGCAGTTCTTC
CASSLDPAHEQFF
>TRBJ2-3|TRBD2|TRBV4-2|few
TGTGCCAGCAGCCAGGGCCTAGCGGGAGGTAGAGATACGCAGTATTTT
CASSQGLAGGRDTQYF
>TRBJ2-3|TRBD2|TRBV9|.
TGTGCCAGCAGCCGATTTGGGGGGGTCGGGACAGATACGCAGTATTTT
CASSRFGGVGTDTQYF
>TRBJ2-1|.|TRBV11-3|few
TGTGCCAGCAGCACAGTACACAATGAGCAGTTCTTC
CASSTVHNEQFF